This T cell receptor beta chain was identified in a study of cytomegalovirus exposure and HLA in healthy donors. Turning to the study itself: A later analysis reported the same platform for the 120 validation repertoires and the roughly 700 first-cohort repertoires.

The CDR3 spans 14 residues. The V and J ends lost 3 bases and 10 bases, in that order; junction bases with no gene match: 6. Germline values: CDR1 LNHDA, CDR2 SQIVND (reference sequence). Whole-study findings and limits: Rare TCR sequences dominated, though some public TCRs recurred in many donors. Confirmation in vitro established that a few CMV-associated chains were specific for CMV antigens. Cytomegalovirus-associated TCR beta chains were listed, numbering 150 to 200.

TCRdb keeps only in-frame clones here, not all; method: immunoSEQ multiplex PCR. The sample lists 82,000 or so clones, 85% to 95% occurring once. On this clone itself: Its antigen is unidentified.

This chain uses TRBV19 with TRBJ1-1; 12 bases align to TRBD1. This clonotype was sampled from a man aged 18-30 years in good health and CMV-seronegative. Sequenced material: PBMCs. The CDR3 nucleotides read TGTGCCAGTAGTATGCGGGACAGGGGGCGCGGAGCTTTCTTT. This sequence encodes CASSMRDRGRGAFF.